This TCR beta chain was documented in a study of T cell responses to AZD1222 COVID-19 vaccine (dated by TCRdb to the early 2020s). Study-level background: AZD1222 recipients with second doses at about 4 weeks or about 12 weeks were pooled, because spike-specific TCR depth and breadth did not differ between schedules. TCR sequencing covered roughly 230 trial participants: 200 to 220 given two doses of AZD1222 and 26 given two doses of MenACWY control vaccine. Trial participants were enrolled by age into 18-55, 56-69 and 70-plus year subgroups, with roughly 160, 29 and 62 TCR-sequenced participants respectively.

The CDR3 regions of human TCRbeta chains were subjected to immunosequencing. The published analysis was carried out like this. Repertoire TCRs were matched against a reference library of SARS-CoV-2-specific TCRs generated with the MIRA antigen-specificity platform. Breadth was defined as the fraction of unique TCRs that were SARS-CoV-2-associated, and depth was defined as the fraction of total T cells that were SARS-CoV-2-associated. Using the MIRA data, each spike-specific TCR was assigned both to the spike region to which the TCR was reactive and to a CD4 or CD8 class. Log10-transformed breadth and depth values were compared by one-way ANOVA with Sidak's multiple comparisons tests. TCRdb retrieved this table from immuneACCESS and kept in-frame rearrangements only. Not all clones are present; in checked studies, unresolved V genes account for under half, and no reason is known for the remainder. The DNA was the basis for D and trimming; V, J and clone size are from that table. This sample is represented by tens of thousands of clones; around 88% of them were singletons. The top ten clones comprise roughly 8.7% of the sample.

The time point label corresponds to: baseline before first vaccination. Vaccinee samples were obtained from the UK trials COV001 and COV002, which included a single-blind randomized controlled phase 2/3 trial of AZD1222 (ChAdOx1 nCoV-19) in healthy adults. For TCRbeta chain sequencing, PBMC samples were collected from trial participants at day 0 and at day 28 after the second dose. Broad study findings and their caveats: The 56-69-year group was small, and its depth increase did not reach significance, likely because of low power. Because no day 14 peak-response samples were available, repertoires were characterized only after the peak T cell response. The whole spike protein was spanned by vaccine-associated CD4 TCRs, and dominant responses were seen in regions 160-218 and 743-854. A significant rise in spike-specific TCR breadth and depth was observed after two AZD1222 doses relative to day 0 and relative to MenACWY recipients. Epitopes outside the regions mutated in the B.1.351 and B.1.1.7 variants were reportedly recognized by nearly half of the unique spike-specific TCRs. Conclusions about previously exposed vaccinees are limited because only six or seven AZD1222 recipients were SARS-CoV-2 seropositive at baseline. Participants were mostly white British, with more females than males. The authors suggested clonal diversity may have been underestimated.

From cysteine to phenylalanine, the CDR3 is 13 amino acids long. The CDR3 DNA has 39 bases and is translated from base 1. At the junction V is shortened by 0 bases and J by 6 bases, with 6 bases in between. The germline V gene sets CDR1 to LGHNA and CDR2 to YSLEER. With respect to this clone: What this receptor recognizes is not known. Per-nucleotide qualities are absent, and no much larger clonotype sits a single base away.

The rearrangement combines TRBV4-3 with TRBJ1-5; there is no confident call for the D gene. Sample: peripheral blood, taken on day 0 of AZD1222 vaccination. This sequence was found in an adult in good health. At the DNA level, the sequence is TGCGCCAGCAGCCAAGACGGGCTTCAGCCCCAGCATTTT. Its protein reads: CASSQDGLQPQHF.